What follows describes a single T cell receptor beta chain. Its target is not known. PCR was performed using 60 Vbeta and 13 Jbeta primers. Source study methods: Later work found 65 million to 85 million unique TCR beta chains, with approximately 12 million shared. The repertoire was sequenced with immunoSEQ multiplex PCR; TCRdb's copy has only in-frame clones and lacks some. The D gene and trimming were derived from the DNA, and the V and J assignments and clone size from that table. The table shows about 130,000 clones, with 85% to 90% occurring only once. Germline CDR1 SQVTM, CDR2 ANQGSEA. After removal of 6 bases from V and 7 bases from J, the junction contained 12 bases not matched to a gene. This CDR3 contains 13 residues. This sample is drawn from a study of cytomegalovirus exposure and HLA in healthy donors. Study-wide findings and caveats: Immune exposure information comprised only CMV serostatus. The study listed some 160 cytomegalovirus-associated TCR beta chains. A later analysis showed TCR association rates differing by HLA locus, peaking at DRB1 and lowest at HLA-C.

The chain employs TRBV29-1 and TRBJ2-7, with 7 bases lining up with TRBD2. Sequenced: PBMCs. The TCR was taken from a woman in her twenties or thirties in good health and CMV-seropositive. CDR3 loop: CSVRRREGGEQYF. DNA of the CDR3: TGCAGCGTGAGACGGAGGGAGGGTGGGGAGCAGTACTTC.